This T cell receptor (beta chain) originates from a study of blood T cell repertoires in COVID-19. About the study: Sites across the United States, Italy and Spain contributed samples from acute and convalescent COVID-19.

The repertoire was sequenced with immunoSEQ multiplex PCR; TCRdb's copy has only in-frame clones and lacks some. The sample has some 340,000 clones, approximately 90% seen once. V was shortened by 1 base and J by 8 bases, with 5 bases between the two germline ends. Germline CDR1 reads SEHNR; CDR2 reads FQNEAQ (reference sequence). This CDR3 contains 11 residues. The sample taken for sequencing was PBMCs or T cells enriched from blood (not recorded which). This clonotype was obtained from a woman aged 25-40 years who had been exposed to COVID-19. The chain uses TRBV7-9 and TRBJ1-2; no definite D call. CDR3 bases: TGTGCCAGCAGCTTAGAGAGCGGCTACACCTTC. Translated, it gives CASSLESGYTF.